These 23 T cell receptor beta chains originate from one sample sequenced in a study of cytomegalovirus exposure and HLA in healthy donors. The PCR ran on 60 Vbeta and 13 Jbeta primers. Measured with immunoSEQ multiplex PCR; TCRdb has only the in-frame clones, and not every one. The sample shows around 150,000 clones, about 72% of them seen only once. What was sequenced was PBMCs. The receptors come from a male donor in good health and CMV-seronegative.

The V and J genes are TRBV19 and TRBJ2-6, with a possible D match to TRBD2 (5 bases). V lost 1 base, J lost 2 bases, and 6 bases lay in between. The CDR3 extends over 15 amino acids. Germline lookup yields CDR1 LNHDA and CDR2 SQIVND (reference sequence). The CDR3 bases are TGTGCCAGTAGTATAGTGGAGGCTGGGGCCAACGTCCTGACTTTC. It specifies CASSIVEAGANVLTF.

V is TRBV27 and J is TRBJ2-1; D possibly corresponds to TRBD2 (6 bases). V gave up 10 bases and J gave up 4 bases, with 11 bases separating them. Germline CDR1 is MNHEY and CDR2 is SMNVEV (reference sequence). The CDR3 is made up of 12 amino acids. The CDR3 DNA follows: TGTGCCACTCGAGCGGGTTACAATGAGCAGTTCTTC. Translated: CATRAGYNEQFF.

The gene calls are TRBV29-1 and TRBJ2-7; 13 bases are a match to TRBD2. Germline CDR1 SQVTM, CDR2 ANQGSEA. J gave up 2 bases and V 5 bases, and 9 bases lay outside the gene matches. This CDR3 contains 16 residues. The CDR3 DNA follows: TGCAGCGTTTCCGGGACTAGCGGGAACCCTCCCTACGAGCAGTACTTC. This translates into CSVSGTSGNPPYEQYF.

The V and J genes are TRBV10-3 and TRBJ1-4; D is ambiguous. V shed 8 bases and J shed 0 bases, with 10 bases lying between them. CDR3 length: 14 residues. The germline CDR1 and CDR2 sequences are ENHRY and SYGVKD. CDR3 sequence (DNA): TGTGCCATCGGCGGAGACGCAACTAATGAAAAACTGTTTTTT. Translating it yields CAIGGDATNEKLFF.

This sequence joins TRBV2 and TRBJ2-7, with D perhaps TRBD2 (6 bases). Germline V lookup: CDR1 SNHLY, CDR2 FYNNEI. V was shortened by 8 bases and J by 6 bases, with 8 bases between the two germline ends. The CDR3 loop spans 10 amino acids. Here the CDR3 DNA reads TGTGCCAGCGGGACTGGCGAGCAGTACTTC. Protein sequence: CASGTGEQYF.

The V and J genes are TRBV6-1 and TRBJ1-2; D possibly corresponds to TRBD1 (5 bases). CDR1 is MNHNS and CDR2 is SASEGT in the germline V gene. Deletions cut 6 bases from V and 8 bases from J, with 13 bases between. The CDR3 has 12 amino acids. CDR3 residues: CASSKTGYGYTF. In DNA, the CDR3 is TGTGCCAGCAGCAAAACAGGTTACGGCTACACCTTC.

The V gene is TRBV10-3, the J gene TRBJ1-1, with D maybe TRBD1 (6 bases). Germline values: CDR1 ENHRY, CDR2 SYGVKD. The CDR3 spans 15 residues. V dropped 5 bases and J dropped 1 base, with 14 bases sitting between them. The CDR3 nucleotides are TGTGCCATCAGTAACCTGGGGGCGACGAACACTGAAGCTTTCTTT. It translates to CAISNLGATNTEAFF.

The chain combines TRBV6-6 with TRBJ1-5, with D maybe TRBD1 (5 bases). V was cut by 5 bases and J by 3 bases, with 8 bases left in between. CDR3 length: 13 amino acids. Germline CDR1 reads MNHNY; CDR2 reads SVGAGI (reference sequence). This CDR3 reads CASSQGPNQPQHF. CDR3 nucleotides: TGTGCCAGCAGTCAGGGTCCCAATCAGCCCCAGCATTTT.

J is TRBJ2-1 and V is TRBV9; 8 bases are a match to TRBD2. This CDR3 spans 12 amino acids. The germline gives CDR1 SGDLS, CDR2 YYNGEE. J lost 7 bases, V lost 4 bases, and 1 base had no gene match. The CDR3 protein is CASSRGGNEQFF. DNA of the CDR3: TGTGCCAGCAGCCGGGGGGGGAATGAGCAGTTCTTC. Looking up the rest from reference TRBV9 and TRBJ2-1 gives the full variable domain: DSGVTQTPKHLITATGQRVTLRCSPRSGDLSVYWYQQSLDQGLQFLIQYYNGEERAKGNILERFSAQQFPDLHSELNLSSLELGDSALYFCASSRGGNEQFFGPGTRLTVL.

This clone was found once. The chain has TRBV11-2 and TRBJ1-6; D perhaps matches TRBD1 (6 bases). Germline CDR1 reads SGHAT; CDR2 reads FQNNGV. Trimming took 5 bases from V and 5 from J, leaving 10 bases between them. The length of the CDR3 is 14 residues. This chain's CDR3 is CASSNRQDNSPLHF. The CDR3 nucleotides are TGTGCCAGCAGCAATCGACAGGATAATTCACCCCTCCACTTT.

This clone was observed a few times. J is TRBJ1-2 and V is TRBV2; D is perhaps TRBD1 (6 bases). The V end lost 3 bases, the J end lost 5 bases, and 19 bases lay between the germline ends. This CDR3 has 16 residues. Germline values: CDR1 SNHLY, CDR2 FYNNEI. The CDR3 DNA follows: TGTGCCAGCAGTGATAGTGTGGGCAGGGGAGTTTATGGCTACACCTTC. Its protein is CASSDSVGRGVYGYTF.

The chain recombines TRBV5-6 with TRBJ2-5; 7 positions match TRBD1. The length of the CDR3 is 13 residues. Germline V gene sequence: CDR1 SGHDT, CDR2 YYEEEE. V trimming: 5 bases; J trimming: 2 bases; junction bases outside the gene matches: 3. The CDR3 bases are TGTGCCAGCAGAGAGACAGGGCAAGAGACCCAGTACTTC. Amino acids: CASRETGQETQYF.

This chain links TRBV9 with TRBJ2-1, with 14 bases lining up with TRBD2. V lost 3 bases and J lost 9; bases outside the gene matches: 14. The CDR3 loop spans 18 amino acids. Germline CDR1 is SGDLS and CDR2 is YYNGEE. Here the CDR3 reads CASSASGLAGGGLLEQFF. In DNA form, the CDR3 reads TGTGCCAGCAGCGCCTCTGGACTAGCGGGGGGCGGACTTCTTGAGCAGTTCTTC.

The DNA for the CDR3 is TGTGCCAGCAGTCAGACGACAGGGTACGATGGCTACACCTTC. Its protein is CASSQTTGYDGYTF. The chain uses TRBV27 and TRBJ1-2, with 7 nucleotides matching TRBD1. Unmatched junction bases numbered 9, after V lost 5 bases and J lost 6 bases. There are 14 residues in the CDR3. CDR1 MNHEY and CDR2 SMNVEV come from the germline V gene (reference sequence).

The gene calls are TRBV15 and TRBJ2-7; 7 positions agree with TRBD1. V was clipped by 3 bases and J by 2 bases; unmatched bases: 7. Germline loops: CDR1 LNHNV, CDR2 YYDKDF (reference sequence). This CDR3 spans 15 amino acids. The chain's CDR3 is CATSSYRDSAYEQYF. CDR3 DNA sequence: TGTGCCACCAGCAGCTACCGGGACAGTGCCTACGAGCAGTACTTC.

The V and J genes are TRBV5-1 and TRBJ2-5, with 11 bases lining up with TRBD2. After removal of 4 bases from V and 1 base from J, the junction contained 6 bases not matched to a gene. This CDR3 comprises 16 residues. The germline V gene encodes CDR1 SGHRS and CDR2 YFSETQ. CDR3 coding DNA: TGCGCCAGCAGCGCGGGACTAGCGGCTTTCCAAGAGACCCAGTACTTC. It translates to CASSAGLAAFQETQYF.

The V call is TRBV5-6, the J call TRBJ2-5; 8 bases fit TRBD1. Germline V gene sequence: CDR1 SGHDT, CDR2 YYEEEE. The CDR3 runs to 16 residues. V lost 4 bases, J lost 2 bases, and 10 bases stayed unmatched. CDR3 in DNA: TGTGCCAGCAGCCCTTCGACAGGGGATGGGCAAGAGACCCAGTACTTC. Protein product: CASSPSTGDGQETQYF. Supplemented by reference TRBV5-6 and TRBJ2-5, the full variable domain reads DAGVTQSPTHLIKTRGQQVTLRCSPKSGHDTVSWYQQALGQGPQFIFQYYEEEERQRGNFPDRFSGHQFPNYSSELNVNALLLGDSALYLCASSPSTGDGQETQYFGPGTRLLVL.

This rearrangement joins TRBV4-3 to TRBJ1-4, with unresolved D. The CDR3 has 15 amino acids. Germline CDR1 reads LGHNA; CDR2 reads YSLEER. Trimming left V 0 bases short and J 3 bases short, with 8 bases between. CDR3: CASSQESGANEKLFF. CDR3 nucleotides: TGCGCCAGCAGCCAAGAGTCGGGTGCTAATGAAAAACTGTTTTTT.

This rearrangement joins TRBV7-9 to TRBJ2-3; TRBD2 agrees at 8 bases. V dropped 2 bases and J dropped 0; count of bases not matched to a gene: 7. The germline V gene encodes CDR1 SEHNR and CDR2 FQNEAQ (reference sequence). The CDR3 covers 17 residues. The CDR3 DNA reads TGTGCCAGCAGCTTATCGACTAGCGCCACTAGCACAGATACGCAGTATTTT. It yields the protein CASSLSTSATSTDTQYF.

The genes are TRBV4-2 and TRBJ2-1; 11 bases match TRBD2. V was pared by 1 base and J by 8 bases, with 4 bases of the junction left unmatched. Germline V CDR1 and CDR2: LGHNA, YNFKEQ. The CDR3 contains 15 residues. CDR3 sequence: CASSQGSGGADEQFF. The CDR3 DNA follows: TGTGCCAGCAGCCAAGGTAGCGGGGGGGCGGATGAGCAGTTCTTC.

The V call is TRBV19, the J call TRBJ1-2; TRBD1 matches at 8 bases. CDR1 is LNHDA and CDR2 is SQIVND in the germline V gene (reference sequence). This CDR3 is built from 14 residues. V lost 10 bases, J lost 8 bases, and 15 bases stayed unmatched. The CDR3 DNA is TGTGCCACCAAATCTCCCCCGGGACAGGAGGGCTACACCTTC. This translates into CATKSPPGQEGYTF. The whole variable domain, filled in from reference TRBV19 and TRBJ1-2, reads DGGITQSPKYLFRKEGQNVTLSCEQNLNHDAMYWYRQDPGQGLRLIYYSQIVNDFQKGDIAEGYSVSREKKESFPLTVTSAQKNPTAFYLCATKSPPGQEGYTFGSGTRLTVV.

V gene TRBV4-3 combines with J gene TRBJ2-5; TRBD2 aligns across 9 bases. CDR1 and CDR2 from the germline V gene are LGHNA and YSLEER. J lost 5 bases, V lost 0 bases, and 7 bases had no gene match. This CDR3 region has 16 residues. Here the CDR3 reads CASSQDWRGGRETQYF. The CDR3 DNA is TGCGCCAGCAGCCAAGATTGGCGGGGGGGCCGGGAGACCCAGTACTTC.

CDR3 sequence reads: CASSLAHGVTGSLHF. Here the CDR3 DNA reads TGTGCCAGCAGCTTAGCCCACGGGGTCACAGGGTCCCTCCACTTT. The chain is built from TRBV7-8 and TRBJ1-6; TRBD1 is a possible D gene (6 bases). Between the trimmed V and J ends, which lost 0 bases and 14 bases, there was a span of 17 bases. The CDR3 extends over 15 amino acids. Germline V gene lookup returns CDR1 SGHVS and CDR2 FQNEAQ.